What follows describes a single TCR beta chain. Its antigen is undetermined. RNA transcripts gave rise to amplified TCR beta CDR3 regions. An initial round of RT-PCR targeting the TCR CDR3 relied on the HTBI primer set. TCRdb reprocessed the multiplex PCR reads with MiXCR, giving one entry per CDR3 protein. The sample has approximately 520,000 distinct CDR3 sequences; roughly 25% are singletons. This entry belongs to a study of T cells in Graves' hyperthyroidism and ophthalmopathy. Findings of the study overall: The model's output predicted ophthalmopathy at a median of roughly seven months prior to onset.

CDR3 length: 15 amino acids. Trimming pared 2 bases from V and 5 bases from J, leaving 15 bases between. Germline V gives CDR1 MNHEY, CDR2 SVGAGI. The study based diagnoses on clinical symptoms, serum thyroxine and TRAb, thyroid ultrasound and orbital computed tomography. The TCR sequence derives from a woman aged 25 to 39 with Graves' ophthalmopathy. The rearrangement uses TRBV6-5 and TRBJ2-5; D tentatively fits TRBD1 or TRBD2 (5 bases each). The sequenced sample was blood. CDR3 sequence (DNA): TGTGCCAGCAGTTACAGGACCGGGACGGCCGAGACCCAGTACTTC. Amino acids: CASSYRTGTAETQYF.